One and the same sample provided the 5 T cell receptor beta chains below, sequenced in a study of cytomegalovirus exposure and HLA in healthy donors (dated by TCRdb to 2017 to 2019). Library prep was done by the immunoSEQ multiplex PCR assay. The source is immuneACCESS, and TCRdb retained only in-frame sequences with V and J called. Part of the clones is not carried over; for the studies checked, unresolved V genes explain less than half of this, and the remainder is unexplained. In all, the sample holds 240,000 or so clones, and approximately 84% of those were seen once. The ten largest account for about 1.2% of the sample. The sequenced sample was PBMCs. The receptor set was obtained from a woman aged 25-40 years in good health and CMV-seropositive.

The V gene is TRBV4-2, the J gene TRBJ2-7; weak D call: TRBD2 (5 bases). There are 16 residues in the CDR3. Between the trimmed V and J ends, which lost 4 bases and 4 bases, there was a span of 20 bases. Germline loops: CDR1 LGHNA, CDR2 YNFKEQ. The CDR3: CASSLEVPGSSYEQYF. DNA of the CDR3: TGTGCCAGCAGCCTAGAGGTCCCGGGATCTTCGTACGAGCAGTACTTC.

V usage is TRBV19 and J usage is TRBJ1-2, with TRBD1 identical over 7 bases. CDR1 is LNHDA, CDR2 SQIVND, per germline (reference sequence). This CDR3 is built from 15 residues. Germline trimming cut 3 bases from V and 5 bases from J; bases unmatched to any gene: 9. The CDR3 nucleotides are TGTGCCAGTAGTATGAGAACAGGGGATCGGTATGGCTACACCTTC. It yields the protein CASSMRTGDRYGYTF.

This rearrangement joins TRBV6-4 to TRBJ2-2; TRBD2 agrees at 10 bases. This CDR3 has 16 amino acids. The junction had 6 bases not matched to a gene; V was cut back by 2 bases and J by 6 bases. Germline CDR1 MRHNA, CDR2 SNTAGT. The CDR3 coding sequence is TGTGCCAGCAGTGACACGAGCGGGAGGGGAGCCGGGGAGCTGTTTTTT. Its translation is CASSDTSGRGAGELFF.

As concerns this clone: Other DNA variants within this sample encode the same CDR3. The V and J genes are TRBV27 and TRBJ2-1; D call uncertain. The CDR3 is made up of 12 amino acids. V dropped 4 bases and J dropped 3 bases, with 4 bases sitting between them. CDR1 and CDR2 (germline): MNHEY, SMNVEV (reference sequence). CDR3 sequence (DNA): TGTGCCAGCAGTTCTAACTACAATGAGCAGTTCTTC. It yields the protein CASSSNYNEQFF.

The chain employs TRBV10-3 and TRBJ2-1; D is perhaps TRBD2 (6 bases). This CDR3 spans 15 amino acids. V was shortened by 6 bases and J by 0 bases, with 12 bases between the two germline ends. Germline-derived CDR1 and CDR2 are ENHRY and SYGVKD. The CDR3: CAIRGTGSSYNEQFF. The CDR3 DNA reads TGTGCCATCAGGGGGACTGGCAGCTCCTACAATGAGCAGTTCTTC.